This paragraph covers one T cell receptor (beta chain) sequence. The antigen it recognizes is unknown. Base quality data are lacking; no much larger clone is found one base away. This sample stems from a study of PD-1 blockade in classical Hodgkin lymphoma (dated by TCRdb to 2018 to 2021). About the investigation overall: Nivolumab dosing was 3 mg/kg intravenously every 2 weeks, continuing until either disease progression or unacceptable toxicity. The study used TCR beta sequencing and CyTOF to define a peripheral blood immune signature of response to PD-1 blockade in classical Hodgkin lymphoma. Broad study findings and their caveats: Trial patients achieving complete response had baseline diversity similar to newly diagnosed patients, whereas partial responders and progressors had significantly lower diversity. Only a single clinical trial cohort was studied, and what caused the repertoire differences, possibly disease activity or prior therapy, remained undefined. By C4D1, a significant rise was seen in CD4+ TCR diversity but not in CD8+ TCR diversity (p=0.0027 vs p=0.16), and the rise was most apparent among complete responders (p=0.02). Diversity was lower in patients who began nivolumab less than 1 year after ASCT, so these patients were left out of later analyses to avoid confounding by immune reconstitution. Baseline TCR diversity was reported as lower in newly diagnosed patients than in healthy donors, and lower still in relapsed/refractory patients.

The Qiagen DNeasy kit was used to extract genomic DNA both from unsorted PBMCs and from the negatively selected CD4+ and CD8+ fractions. Using primers that anneal to V and J segments, immunoSEQ multiplex PCR amplified the TCR beta CDR3 regions. A synthetic immune receptor repertoire was used to minimize amplification bias, and remaining bias was computationally removed after sequencing. On the study's bioinformatics: Custom Python scripts were used to quantify repertoire diversity as the Shannon entropy index. Unsorted, CD4+ and CD8+ repertoires were analyzed separately, except in combined analyses where CD4+ and CD8+ sequences were merged in silico. A clone counted as expanded when the clone's frequency after treatment rose at least 2-fold relative to C1D1, and clones undetected at baseline were given a pseudocount of 0.5. Clones with 0 or 1 copy at C1D1 were defined as singleton clones, while clones with 2 or more copies were defined as non-singleton clones. By matching protein sequences in sorted samples from the same patient, clones expanded in unsorted samples were annotated as CD4+, CD8+ or unknown. Diversity changes from C1D1 to C4D1 were tested in paired samples using Wilcoxon tests. TCRdb carries this immuneACCESS record with in-frame sequences only. Its versions omit some clonotypes, under half of them owing to an unresolved V gene in the studies checked, with the rest unexplained. V and J calls and clone size follow that table, whereas D and trimming were derived from the DNA. This sample is represented by around 65,000 clones; 87% of them were singletons. The top ten clones comprise 7% to 8.5% of the sample.

The time point label for this specimen denotes: cycle 4 day 1 (C4D1), after less than 7 weeks of nivolumab. Relapse after autologous stem cell transplantation had occurred in all trial patients, and cohorts A, B and C were distinguished by prior brentuximab vedotin exposure. The trial cohort was composed of 56 patients with relapsed/refractory classical Hodgkin lymphoma, for whom complete response, partial response or progressive disease was recorded as best overall response. Trial patients were treated with single-agent nivolumab in the multi-cohort phase II CheckMate 205 trial. An independent review committee assessed best overall response using the 2007 International Working Group response criteria. PBMCs from the trial were collected at three points: immediately before nivolumab initiation (C1D1), and during therapy at cycle 2 day 1 and cycle 4 day 1. Peripheral blood was collected in 8 mL Vacutainer Cell Preparation Tubes, from which PBMCs were isolated by centrifugation and then cryopreserved.

The sequencing here drew on peripheral blood mononuclear cells (PBMCs), taken before the fourth cycle of nivolumab. The receptor was derived from a human donor with classical Hodgkin lymphoma.

The CDR3 reads CSARQGAEAFF. The DNA reads TGCAGCGCGCGACAGGGGGCTGAAGCTTTCTTT. The V gene is TRBV29-1 and the J gene is TRBJ1-1; a stretch of 9 junction bases matches TRBD1. Ends trimmed: V by 7 bases, J by 6 bases; bases unmatched to a gene: 3. Reading the germline V gene gives CDR1 SQVTM and CDR2 ANQGSEA. From its cysteine to its phenylalanine, the CDR3 spans 11 amino acids. The DNA shown is the 33-base CDR3, in frame from base 1.